The rows below give T cell receptor beta chains drawn from one sample of a study of OX40 agonist ivuxolimab in advanced cancers. TCRdb keeps only in-frame clones here, not all; method: immunoSEQ multiplex PCR. The table lists 48,000 or so clones, about 81% of them singletons, with about 7.3% in the top ten. The sample in question was CD4+ or CD8+ T cells sorted from blood, obtained in a trial of the OX40 agonist ivuxolimab. The receptors were sampled from an adult with an advanced solid tumor such as melanoma, head and neck, liver or kidney cancer. The CDR3 runs from the conserved cysteine through the conserved F or W. The order of the fields is V gene, J gene, clone size, CDR3 protein. Where a row states a size, it is once, few, many or the class of an expanded clone; other rows omit it.

TRBV30	TRBJ2-5	NA	CAWSVRGLASKETQYF
TRBV5-4	TRBJ1-2	NA	CASSAPTGRYGYTF
TRBV2	TRBJ1-1	once	CASTGQLNTEAFF
TRBV25-1	TRBJ2-7	NA	CASSWTDYEQYF
TRBV10-2	TRBJ2-7	NA	CASSESSGTTYEQYF
TRBV11-2	TRBJ2-1	NA	CASSLGGGNEQFF
TRBV7-2	TRBJ2-3	NA	CASSLERGRAVGDTQYF
TRBV28	TRBJ2-7	NA	CASSSAGQVSYEQYF
TRBV10-3	TRBJ2-5	NA	CAISEPGSLETQYF
TRBV10-3	TRBJ1-1	NA	CAIGGDSFPNTEAFF
TRBV6-5	TRBJ1-5	few	CASSNGPFQPQHF
TRBV30	TRBJ1-6	NA	CAWKVPDGDIRALHF
TRBV19	TRBJ1-2	few	CASRTGNGYTF
TRBV2	TRBJ1-3	NA	CASSDRQAGNTIYF
TRBV18	TRBJ1-1	few	CASSLLGLDTEAFF
TRBV21-1	TRBJ2-3	NA	CASSKGLAGGASTDTQYF
TRBV5-1	TRBJ1-2	NA	CASSIKGQGAGGYTF
TRBV2	TRBJ2-2	NA	CASREESSGVGYTGELFF
TRBV6-6	TRBJ2-5	NA	CASSQIRQETQYF
TRBV2	TRBJ1-1	NA	CASGGNTEAFF
TRBV4-3	TRBJ1-3	few	CASSQDYGTGGNTIYF
TRBV6-6	TRBJ2-7	NA	CASSYSGQGQAYEQYF
TRBV7-9	TRBJ2-7	NA	CASSPGTGVSYEQYF
TRBV6-1	TRBJ1-1	NA	CASTGGLGASTEAFF
TRBV5-6	TRBJ1-6	few	CASSPRDKDSPLHF
TRBV9	TRBJ1-5	NA	CASSVGTGGSSQPQHF
TRBV6-1	TRBJ2-7	NA	CASRGVAGTTYEQYF
TRBV5-5	TRBJ2-1	NA	CASSLWEADEQFF
TRBV9	TRBJ2-3	NA	CASSATRTGKITDTQYF
TRBV19	TRBJ1-1	once	CASIRDRGRQAFF
TRBV7-9	TRBJ2-7	NA	CASRSPGRLHEQYF
TRBV7-9	TRBJ1-4	NA	CASSQVTGETNEKLFF
TRBV7-9	TRBJ1-4	once	CASSLARGAYPDNEKLFF
TRBV27	TRBJ2-1	NA	CASSRGLAGANEQFF
TRBV18	TRBJ2-1	few	CASSEPDNEQFF
TRBV19	TRBJ1-1	NA	CASSRTENTEAFF
TRBV30	TRBJ2-1	NA	CAWSVQWGSGASYNEQFF
TRBV5-1	NA	NA	CASSPRPTGSSYEQYF
TRBV19	TRBJ1-2	NA	CASSIGAGGYGYTF
TRBV4-1	TRBJ2-7	NA	CASSQAMTSGSTYEQYF
TRBV5-1	TRBJ1-6	NA	CASSQGQGGSNSPLHF
TRBV25-1	TRBJ1-1	NA	CASSAYLGQNTEAFF
TRBV10-1	TRBJ1-1	NA	CASSDEGALNTEAFF
TRBV6-6	TRBJ2-1	NA	CASSYSTGEQFF
TRBV6-5	TRBJ2-7	NA	CASTPDTYEQYF
TRBV6-5	TRBJ2-1	NA	CASRRTGGTYNEQFF
TRBV19	TRBJ2-7	NA	CASSIARTGGNEQYF
TRBV7-2	TRBJ2-5	NA	CASSLGLRTYQETQYF
TRBV10-3	TRBJ1-6	few	CAINQGSDSPLHF
TRBV6-1	TRBJ2-1	NA	CASSWGRTSYNEQFF
TRBV11-2	TRBJ2-5	NA	CASSLFTVQETQYF
TRBV7-9	TRBJ2-2	NA	CASSRDRVRTGELFF
TRBV28	TRBJ2-5	NA	CASSSRTKQETQYF
TRBV28	TRBJ2-7	NA	CASSLSSWNREQYF
TRBV5-4	TRBJ1-6	NA	CASSLKQGLGALHF
TRBV5-1	TRBJ2-7	few	CASSSDRPLYEQYF
TRBV20-1	TRBJ2-7	NA	CSAGSHEQYF
TRBV19	TRBJ1-1	NA	CASNEPGTDSWNTEAFF
TRBV23-1	TRBJ2-3	few	CASSQPSVRGTQYF